This T cell receptor (beta chain) was recovered during a study of OX40 agonist ivuxolimab in advanced cancers. Study-level information: Males comprised approximately 84% of the group, whose mean age was approximately 60 years (range roughly 20 to 85).

J lost 0 bases, V lost 2 bases, and 5 bases had no gene match. Germline CDR1 and CDR2: SGHKS and YYEKEE (reference sequence). The CDR3 is 16 amino acids. Using immunoSEQ multiplex PCR, the repertoire was profiled, and TCRdb retains in-frame clones only, with some absent. The sample contains 80,000 or so clones, just under 95% of which appear only once. The sample here was CD4+ or CD8+ T cells sorted from blood, taken in a trial of the OX40 agonist ivuxolimab. The clonotype comes from an adult with an advanced solid tumor such as melanoma, head and neck, liver or kidney cancer. The chain couples TRBV5-5 to TRBJ2-4; 7 bases are a match to TRBD1. The CDR3 DNA reads TGTGCCAGCAGCTTCGACAGGGAAACAGCCAAAAACATTCAGTACTTC. Translating it yields CASSFDRETAKNIQYF.